A selection of T cell receptor beta chains follows, all from one sample in a study of shared clonotypes between healthy human individuals. The method was immunoSEQ multiplex PCR; TCRdb's version includes in-frame clones alone and lacks a portion of them. Of some 600,000 clones listed, about 96% were seen once; the top ten hold roughly 0.1%. The sample was naive CD8+ T cells sorted from blood. All receptors derive from a woman aged 25 to 39 in good health. CDR3s include the opening cysteine and the closing phenylalanine or tryptophan. The D gene is left open where the match is weak. Only some rows state a clone size, as once, few, many or a class for expanded clones.

j_call,v_call,clone_size,cdr3_length,d_call,cdr3_aa,cdr3_nt
TRBJ2-1,TRBV4-1,.,13,.,CASSQGPSLWQFF,TGCGCCAGCAGCCAAGGTCCGAGTCTCTGGCAGTTCTTC
TRBJ1-4,TRBV13,.,14,TRBD1,CASSSGQGREKLFF,TGTGCCAGCAGCTCGGGACAGGGCAGGGAAAAACTGTTTTTT
TRBJ1-3,TRBV7-9,.,15,.,CASSSDTTPGNTIYF,TGTGCCAGCAGCTCAGACACCACTCCTGGAAACACCATATATTTT
TRBJ2-1,TRBV6-1,.,13,.,CASSGTGYNEQFF,TGTGCCAGCAGTGGTACAGGCTACAATGAGCAGTTCTTC
TRBJ2-7,TRBV6-4,.,14,.,CASSEEATTYEQYF,TGTGCCAGCAGTGAGGAGGCTACCACCTACGAGCAGTACTTC
TRBJ2-5,TRBV6-5,.,11,.,CASMGGETQYF,TGTGCCAGCATGGGGGGAGAGACCCAGTACTTC
TRBJ2-7,TRBV27,once,15,TRBD2,CASSPRLAVSYEQYF,TGTGCCAGCAGTCCACGACTAGCGGTGTCCTACGAGCAGTACTTC
TRBJ2-1,TRBV29-1,once,14,.,CSVDSGASYNEQFF,TGCAGCGTTGATTCAGGAGCCTCCTACAATGAGCAGTTCTTC
TRBJ2-5,TRBV10-3,.,19,TRBD2,CAISDPDVSGRPSWETQYF,TGTGCCATCAGTGACCCCGACGTAAGCGGGAGACCCTCATGGGAGACCCAGTACTTC
TRBJ2-7,TRBV4-2,once,17,TRBD2,CASSPDPGTSVAYEQYF,TGTGCCAGCAGCCCCGACCCAGGGACTAGCGTCGCCTACGAGCAGTACTTC
TRBJ1-2,TRBV14,.,14,.,CASSQDARAYGYTF,TGTGCCAGCAGCCAAGATGCCAGGGCCTATGGCTACACCTTC
TRBJ2-7,TRBV6-6,.,15,.,CASSSRLDRSYEQYF,TGTGCCAGCAGCTCGAGACTAGACAGGTCCTACGAGCAGTACTTC
TRBJ2-5,TRBV28,.,13,.,CASRRVGKETQYF,TGTGCCAGCCGAAGGGTGGGAAAAGAGACCCAGTACTTC
TRBJ2-7,TRBV11-2,.,13,.,CASSSLTYNEQYF,TGTGCCAGCAGCTCCCTGACTTACAACGAGCAGTACTTC
TRBJ2-2,TRBV7-6,.,15,.,CASTSSTVNTGELFF,TGTGCCAGCACCTCTTCGACAGTGAACACCGGGGAGCTGTTTTTT
TRBJ1-4,TRBV27,once,13,.,CASRDRKNEKLFF,TGTGCCAGCAGGGACAGAAAGAATGAAAAACTGTTTTTT
TRBJ2-1,TRBV6-4,.,14,.,CASSDGGLYNEQFF,TGTGCCAGCAGTGACGGCGGTCTATACAATGAGCAGTTCTTC
TRBJ2-5,TRBV5-4,.,12,TRBD1,CASRGLQETQYF,TGTGCCAGTAGGGGGCTGCAAGAGACCCAGTACTTC
TRBJ2-1,TRBV11-2,.,17,.,CASNPPPWGETFNEQFF,TGTGCCAGCAACCCCCCTCCTTGGGGCGAAACCTTCAATGAGCAGTTCTTC
TRBJ1-1,TRBV19,.,11,.,CASRFYTEAFF,TGTGCCTCAAGGTTTTACACTGAAGCTTTCTTT
TRBJ2-3,TRBV27,.,16,.,CASSTDTISRTDTQYF,TGTGCCAGCAGTACGGACACCATCAGTCGCACAGATACGCAGTATTTT
TRBJ2-3,TRBV13,once,14,.,CASSLPSATDTQYF,TGTGCCAGCAGCTTACCTAGCGCCACAGATACGCAGTATTTT